These 11 T cell receptor beta chains share one sample of origin, sequenced in a study of control samples from healthy donors and cancer patients. Only in-frame clones appear in the TCRdb table, and some are missing; sequencing was by immunoSEQ multiplex PCR. The sample holds about 54,000 clones; around 95% are singletons and the top ten take under 2%. The material sequenced was blood. The receptors here all came from a woman between 25 and 40 years old in good health.

The chain couples TRBV4-2 to TRBJ2-2, with 12 positions matching TRBD2. The CDR3 is made up of 17 amino acids. Trimming took 3 bases from V and 6 from J; bases not matched to a gene: 8. Germline CDR1 and CDR2: LGHNA and YNFKEQ. The CDR3 spells CASSHAGTSGRPGELFF. In nucleotides, the CDR3 is TGTGCCAGCAGCCACGCCGGGACTAGCGGGCGGCCCGGGGAGCTGTTTTTT.

The V and J genes are TRBV6-5 and TRBJ1-1; D gene uncertain. The CDR3 sequence is 13 residues long. V gave up 2 bases and J gave up 4 bases, with 8 bases separating them. Germline loops: CDR1 MNHEY, CDR2 SVGAGI. CDR3 nucleotides: TGTGCCAGCAGTTACGCGACTCTCACTGAAGCTTTCTTT. It codes for CASSYATLTEAFF.

This sequence joins TRBV12-5 and TRBJ2-1; D remains ambiguous. V was pared by 4 bases and J by 3 bases, with 13 bases between. The CDR3 is 15 amino acids. CDR1 is LGHNT and CDR2 is FRNRAP in the germline V gene. The DNA of the CDR3 is TGTGCTAGTGGTTCCAACACAGCTTACTACAATGAGCAGTTCTTC. Protein: CASGSNTAYYNEQFF.

This chain connects TRBV13 to TRBJ2-5; weak D call: TRBD2 (5 bases). Trimming cost V 2 bases and J 5 bases, with 30 bases left between them. The CDR3 extends over 20 amino acids. Germline V gene sequence: CDR1 PRHDT, CDR2 FYEKMQ (reference sequence). The CDR3 sequence is CASSLQYRRAAISLGETQYF. The CDR3 DNA sequence: TGTGCCAGCAGCTTACAGTATAGGCGGGCAGCTATCTCTCTCGGGGAGACCCAGTACTTC.

This clone was recorded a few times. The V gene is TRBV4-1, the J gene TRBJ1-2, with TRBD1 matching over 7 bases. In germline, CDR1 is MGHRA, CDR2 YSYEKL. With 3 bases clipped from V and 3 bases from J, the junction kept 4 bases outside the gene matches. The CDR3 is 14 amino acids. The CDR3 DNA sequence: TGCGCCAGCAGCCATTTCACAGGGGACTATGGCTACACCTTC. It translates to CASSHFTGDYGYTF.

V gene TRBV6-5 combines with J gene TRBJ1-4; the match to TRBD1 covers 8 bases. With 4 bases clipped from V and 5 bases from J, the junction kept 3 bases outside the gene matches. The CDR3 consists of 14 residues. CDR1 MNHEY and CDR2 SVGAGI come from the germline V gene. CDR3 nucleotide sequence: TGTGCCAGCAGTTGGACAGGGAAAAATGAAAAACTGTTTTTT. It yields the protein CASSWTGKNEKLFF.

V is TRBV11-1 and J is TRBJ2-1; 7 positions match TRBD2. The CDR3 totals 14 residues. CDR1 and CDR2 from the germline V gene are SGHAT and FQDESV (reference sequence). J lost 5 bases, V lost 3 bases, and 4 bases had no gene match. CDR3 loop: CASSFTGGNNEQFF. In DNA, the CDR3 is TGTGCCAGCAGCTTTACGGGAGGCAACAATGAGCAGTTCTTC.

This chain links TRBV6-1 with TRBJ1-2; no reliable D call. V was trimmed by 1 base and J by 8 bases, leaving 11 bases between them. From germline, CDR1 is MNHNS and CDR2 SASEGT. This CDR3 is built from 13 residues. CDR3 sequence: CASSEVSPRGYTF. Written as DNA, the CDR3 is TGTGCCAGCAGTGAAGTCTCGCCTCGGGGCTACACCTTC.

This clone was picked up a small number of times. The sample has other DNA sequences that encode this CDR3 too. The gene calls are TRBV5-1 and TRBJ2-7; 7 nucleotides align to TRBD2. The CDR3 length is 14 residues. V lost 2 bases and J lost 1; bases outside the gene matches: 3. From germline, CDR1 is SGHRS and CDR2 YFSETQ. DNA of the CDR3: TGCGCCAGCAGCTTTAGCGGGTCGTCCTACGAGCAGTACTTC. It translates to CASSFSGSSYEQYF.

V is TRBV4-2 and J is TRBJ2-7; possible D gene TRBD2, 7 bases. Germline CDR1 LGHNA, CDR2 YNFKEQ. The CDR3 is made up of 18 amino acids. V lost 0 bases and J 2 bases, leaving 20 bases between the germline ends. CDR3 bases: TGTGCCAGCAGCCAAGATGGAGAGGGGGGGACTCTTACCTACGAGCAGTACTTC. Translating gives CASSQDGEGGTLTYEQYF.

The rearrangement joins TRBV9 to TRBJ1-1; 7 bases align to TRBD1. The germline V gene encodes CDR1 SGDLS and CDR2 YYNGEE. J gave up 5 bases and V 3 bases, and 4 bases lay outside the gene matches. The CDR3 runs to 13 residues. In nucleotides, the CDR3 is TGTGCCAGCAGCGCAGGGGGTACGACTGAAGCTTTCTTT. Protein sequence: CASSAGGTTEAFF. The full variable domain, rest sourced from reference TRBV9 and TRBJ1-1, is DSGVTQTPKHLITATGQRVTLRCSPRSGDLSVYWYQQSLDQGLQFLIQYYNGEERAKGNILERFSAQQFPDLHSELNLSSLELGDSALYFCASSAGGTTEAFFGQGTRLTVV.